These T cell receptor beta chains were read from a single sample in a study of identifying expanded T cells in peripheral blood. The assay was immunoSEQ multiplex PCR, and TCRdb's table has in-frame clones only and misses some. The sample has about 90,000 clones, around 84% seen once. The sample consisted of blood. All receptors come from a person aged 18 to 75 in good health. Each CDR3 is given without its conserved first and last residue.

TRBV5-5	TRBJ1-2	ASRPDRVAGYT
TRBV6-6	TRBJ1-6	ASSYDLTRNSPLH
TRBV2	TRBJ1-4	ASSEEQGINEKLF
TRBV19	TRBJ1-1	ASMEDGNTEAF
TRBV30	TRBJ2-7	AATPGSLDEQY
TRBV7-9	TRBJ1-2	ASSFIKENYGYT
TRBV30	TRBJ2-4	AWSTGTDIQY
TRBV9	TRBJ1-2	ASSVGVGGRGNYGYT
TRBV6-5	TRBJ1-2	ASSDRLYYT
TRBV6-6	TRBJ1-5	ASRTRTAKGEPQH
TRBV30	TRBJ1-5	AWSATGQNQPQH
TRBV7-2	TRBJ1-1	ASSLMWNTEAF
TRBV19	TRBJ1-5	ASRAVYQPQH
TRBV7-3	TRBJ2-7	ASSPGTATEQY
TRBV5-6	TRBJ2-1	ASSLAPGQGYNEQF
TRBV5-1	TRBJ2-7	ASSIGDSYEQY
TRBV5-1	TRBJ1-1	ASRRAPNTEAF
TRBV10-3	TRBJ2-2	AISPRLSTSNTGELF
TRBV7-2	TRBJ2-7	ASSSPYSYEQY
TRBV7-2	TRBJ2-5	ASSLSSGGNSQETQY
TRBV7-8	TRBJ2-1	ASSRWMTSGGVGNEQF
TRBV30	TRBJ1-2	AGAAGPNYGYT
TRBV10-3	TRBJ2-3	AIRSGLRSEGSDTQY
TRBV7-2	TRBJ2-3	ASGTNTDTQY
TRBV10-3	TRBJ1-6	AISEGQTNSPLH
TRBV2	TRBJ2-7	ASSGQGYEQY
TRBV6-1	TRBJ1-3	ASGRDTIY
TRBV19	TRBJ1-1	ASSTLSTENTEAF
TRBV7-2	TRBJ2-7	ASSLGERRAYEQY
TRBV5-4	TRBJ2-1	ASSPGLAPSSYNEQF
TRBV5-1	TRBJ2-7	ASSPGRTATSSYEQY
TRBV5-1	TRBJ2-6	ASSGRRPGANVLT
TRBV11-3	TRBJ1-1	ASRRQSNTEAF
TRBV5-4	TRBJ2-1	ASSLGGGPYNEQF
TRBV19	TRBJ2-2	ASTSGPAPNTGELF
TRBV5-1	TRBJ2-3	ASSLGEVTDTQY
TRBV12-5	TRBJ2-1	ASGLLATMGQF
TRBV7-9	TRBJ2-7	ASSSGTGTYEQY
TRBV5-4	TRBJ2-3	ASSQDRAYTRDTQY
TRBV9	TRBJ2-5	ASSAGTEETQY
TRBV6-1	TRBJ1-5	ASRALLSGTQPQH
TRBV6-5	TRBJ1-2	ASRQLRDGYT
TRBV29-1	TRBJ2-1	SVDRDRKGGEQF
TRBV13	TRBJ2-5	ASSYRTGRETQY
TRBV2	TRBJ1-5	ASSDEGSNQPQH
TRBV6-1	TRBJ2-7	ASRGALVRTYEQY
TRBV6-5	TRBJ1-2	ATKTGAYGYT